This T cell receptor (beta chain) was sequenced for a study of cytomegalovirus exposure and HLA in healthy donors. CDR1 is SGHAT and CDR2 is FQNNGV in the germline V gene. Trimming removed 2 bases at V and 3 bases at J, with 4 bases between. This CDR3 comprises 12 residues. Overall study findings and caveats: The authors listed 150 or so TCR beta chains as cytomegalovirus-associated.

The method was immunoSEQ multiplex PCR; TCRdb's version includes in-frame clones alone and lacks a portion of them. The table lists roughly 330,000 clones, approximately 86% of them singletons, with more than 0.9% in the top ten. Only a few counts were recorded for this clone. What it binds is unknown. Sequencing was carried out using PBMCs. This TCR derives from a woman in her thirties in good health and CMV-seropositive. The chain combines TRBV11-2 with TRBJ1-1; D not resolved. In nucleotides, the CDR3 is TGTGCCAGCAGCTTATTGGACACTGAAGCTTTCTTT. It encodes CASSLLDTEAFF.